This section outlines one TCR beta chain sequence together with its context. Its antigen is as yet unknown. Vbeta (60) and Jbeta (13) primers were used in the PCR. Repertoires were generated with immunoSEQ multiplex PCR, while TCRdb's copy carries only in-frame clones and drops some. This table has 110,000 to 150,000 clones, 60% to 75% appearing once. The length of the CDR3 is 12 residues. Germline CDR1 is GTSNPN and CDR2 is SVGIG (reference sequence). The entry originates in a study of cytomegalovirus exposure and HLA in healthy donors. Study summary: A previous analysis identified about 110 million unique TCR beta sequences derived from 180 million or so T cells.

Broader study findings: For presence/absence analyses, sequencing depth was assumed to be roughly uniform across donors.

The sample consisted of PBMCs. This chain uses TRBV30 with TRBJ2-5; TRBD1 might be the D (5 bases). Gene TRBJ2-7 matches the end of the DNA better, so the J call may be wrong. The origin of this receptor is a man younger than 45 in good health and CMV-seronegative. Here the CDR3 DNA reads TGTGCCTGGAGTGGCAGGGAAAACGAGCAGTACTTC. Translating it yields CAWSGRENEQYF.